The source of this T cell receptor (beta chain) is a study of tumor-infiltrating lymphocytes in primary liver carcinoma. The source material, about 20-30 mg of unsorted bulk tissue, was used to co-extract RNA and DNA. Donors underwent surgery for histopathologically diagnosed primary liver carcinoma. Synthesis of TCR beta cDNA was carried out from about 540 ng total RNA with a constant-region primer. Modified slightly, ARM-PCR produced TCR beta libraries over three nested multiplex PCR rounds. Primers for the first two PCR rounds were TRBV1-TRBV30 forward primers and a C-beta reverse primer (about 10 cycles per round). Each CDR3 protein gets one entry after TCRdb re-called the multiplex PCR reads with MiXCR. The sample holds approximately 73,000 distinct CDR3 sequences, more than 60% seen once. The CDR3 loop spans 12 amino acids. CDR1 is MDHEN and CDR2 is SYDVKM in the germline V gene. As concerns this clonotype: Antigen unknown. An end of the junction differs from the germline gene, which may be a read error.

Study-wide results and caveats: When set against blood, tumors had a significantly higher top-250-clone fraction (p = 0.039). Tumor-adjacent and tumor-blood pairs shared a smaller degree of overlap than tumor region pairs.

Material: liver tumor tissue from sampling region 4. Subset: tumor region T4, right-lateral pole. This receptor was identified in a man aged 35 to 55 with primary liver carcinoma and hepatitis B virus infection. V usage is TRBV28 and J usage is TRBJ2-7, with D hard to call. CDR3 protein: CASNDFNYEQYF. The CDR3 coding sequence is TGTGCCAGCAATGACTTTAACTACGAGCAGTATTTC.